Detailed here is one T cell receptor (beta chain). The CDR3 extends over 16 amino acids. Trimming at V came to 2 bases and at J to 2 bases, leaving 3 bases not matched to a gene. Germline CDR1 is SNHLY and CDR2 is FYNNEI. Repertoires were generated with immunoSEQ multiplex PCR, while TCRdb's copy carries only in-frame clones and drops some. The sample lists about 190,000 clones, approximately 79% occurring once. This sample was included in a study of blood T cell repertoires in COVID-19. The receptor's source is a woman in her seventies with acute or convalescent COVID-19. J is TRBJ2-6 and V is TRBV2, with 7 bases that match TRBD2. The specimen sequenced was peripheral blood. The CDR3 reads CASSETGGAGANVLTF. The CDR3 DNA follows: TGTGCCAGCAGTGAAACTGGGGGGGCTGGGGCCAACGTCCTGACTTTC.